Listed below are T cell receptor beta chains from one sample, sequenced in a study of cytomegalovirus exposure and HLA in healthy donors. The method was immunoSEQ multiplex PCR; TCRdb's version includes in-frame clones alone and lacks a portion of them. The sample yields about 130,000 clones, 73% seen once. What was sequenced was PBMCs. The receptors derive from a woman in her thirties or forties in good health and CMV-seropositive. Each CDR3 is given with its conserved first and last residue. A D gene is named only where the DNA matches it firmly. Not all rows give a size; the values are once, few, many and, for expanded clones, a class.

-,-,TRBJ1-6,TRBV5-1,TGCGCCAGCAGCTTGGAAGTCGGAGGTTCCCTCTCCCAAAATTCACCCCTCCACTTT,CASSLEVGGSLSQNSPLHF
once,TRBD2,TRBJ2-7,TRBV7-8,TGTGCCAGCAGCTTAGGGACTAGCGGGGGGGGACGGGAGCAGTACTTC,CASSLGTSGGGREQYF
-,-,TRBJ1-2,TRBV10-3,TGTGCCATCAGTGTCCTACAGGATTTAGAAAGCTATGGCTACACCTTC,CAISVLQDLESYGYTF
-,TRBD2,TRBJ2-7,TRBV11-2,TGTGCCAGCAGCTCGCCGGGAACGGGACTACTTAGCTCCTACGAGCAGTACTTC,CASSSPGTGLLSSYEQYF
-,TRBD1,TRBJ1-4,TRBV28,TGTGCCAGCAGTTTGATCCCAGGGGGATCGGAAAAACTGTTTTTT,CASSLIPGGSEKLFF
once,TRBD2,TRBJ2-1,TRBV6-5,TGTGCCAGCAGTTACGGGGCTAGCGGCGAGCAGTTCTTC,CASSYGASGEQFF
-,-,TRBJ1-5,TRBV30,TGTGCCTGGAGTGTACTATCAGGGAATCAGCCCCAGCATTTT,CAWSVLSGNQPQHF
few,TRBD2,TRBJ2-2,TRBV30,TGTGCCTGGATGGCTGCAGGGCGGGGGACCGGGGAGCTGTTTTTT,CAWMAAGRGTGELFF
-,-,TRBJ1-4,TRBV28,TGTGCCAGCAGTACAGGACCCTTAGACGAAAAACTGTTTTTT,CASSTGPLDEKLFF
-,TRBD2,TRBJ2-3,TRBV18,TGTGCCAGCTCACCACTGGGGGGGAGCACAGATACGCAGTATTTT,CASSPLGGSTDTQYF
-,TRBD1,TRBJ2-5,TRBV5-1,TGCGCCAGCAGCCCGACAGGGGATACGCGAGAGACCCAGTACTTC,CASSPTGDTRETQYF
few,TRBD1,TRBJ2-6,TRBV19,TGTGCCAGTAGTACGGACAGGGGAAGTAGTGGGGCCAACGTCCTGACTTTC,CASSTDRGSSGANVLTF
-,TRBD1,TRBJ1-1,TRBV28,TGTGCCAGCAGTTTATTGGTAGGCTATCAAGGACAGGGTACTTTCTTT,CASSLLVGYQGQGTFF
once,-,TRBJ2-7,TRBV2,TGTGCCAGCAGGGCAGCGTCCTACGAGCAGTACTTC,CASRAASYEQYF
-,-,TRBJ1-1,TRBV5-1,TGCGCCAGCAGCTTGGACGGGGGACTCGGGGGAAACACTGAAGCTTTCTTT,CASSLDGGLGGNTEAFF
-,-,TRBJ1-5,TRBV18,TGTGCCAGCTCACCAGGGCAGGCGTATCAGCCCCAGCATTTT,CASSPGQAYQPQHF